This paragraph covers one TCR beta chain sequence. The antigen remains undetermined. The length of the CDR3 is 17 residues. Trimming left V 4 bases short and J 4 bases short, with 19 bases between. Per germline, CDR1 SGHNT and CDR2 YENEEA. TCRdb keeps only in-frame clones here, not all; method: immunoSEQ multiplex PCR. The table lists about 60,000 clones, about 80% of them singletons. This record comes from a study of radiation and T cells in renal cell carcinoma. The time point: blood 2 weeks post-SBRT. Specified treatment: 15 Gy SBRT to primary tumor, nephrectomy 4 weeks later. The tumor was a clear cell renal cell carcinoma. Study-level points and caveats: In blood, top tumor clones expanded by 2 weeks, shrinking by 4.

The TCR sequence derives from a man in his fifties or sixties with renal cell carcinoma. Sequences were derived from blood, sampled from a patient whose treatment included radiotherapy and nephrectomy. This rearrangement joins TRBV11-3 to TRBJ1-4, with D perhaps TRBD1 (6 bases). This CDR3 reads CASSSPSADRLNEKLFF. Here the CDR3 DNA reads TGTGCCAGCAGCTCACCTTCCGCGGACAGACTTAATGAAAAACTGTTTTTT.